A single sample is the source of the 8 T cell receptor beta chains below, sequenced in a study. TCRdb processed the 5' RACE reads anew with MiXCR; each CDR3 protein has one entry. The data hold fewer than 50,000 distinct CDR3 sequences, with roughly 20% observed a single time. Treg sorting used a CD4+CD25+CD127-/low gate. Sequencing was performed on Tregs sorted from a lymph node. All receptors come from a female donor with breast cancer.

As to this clonotype: This clone may be a read error of a much larger clone one base away. V usage is TRBV5-1 and J usage is TRBJ1-1; D is possibly TRBD1 (5 bases). CDR1 is SGHRS and CDR2 is YFSETQ in the germline V gene. The length of the CDR3 is 13 residues. CDR3 residues: CASRGEGLTEALF. In DNA form, the CDR3 reads TGCGCCAGCAGGGGGGAGGGTCTTACTGAAGCTCTCTTT.

As DNA, the CDR3 is TGTGCCAGCAGTCGCGGGACTAGCGATAACAATGAGCAGTTCTTC. Translating gives CASSRGTSDNNEQFF. The chain recombines TRBV6-2 or TRBV6-3 with TRBJ2-1; 10 nucleotides match TRBD2. The V segment lost 5 bases and the J segment 5 bases; nucleotides outside the gene matches: 6. The germline gives CDR1 MNHEY, CDR2 SVGEGT. CDR3 length equals 15 residues.

This clonotype was recorded a few times. Germline and junction disagree at one end, which may indicate a read error. The chain joins TRBV5-1 to TRBJ2-7, with 8 bases aligning to TRBD2. Germline loops: CDR1 SGHRS, CDR2 YFSETQ. The CDR3 spans 15 residues. In DNA, the CDR3 is TGCGCCAGCAGCTTGTCTGTAGCGGGAAACTACGGGCAGTACTTC. Translating gives CASSLSVAGNYGQYF.

In regard to this clonotype: The junction does not match germline at one end; this may be a read error. The chain carries TRBV29-1 and TRBJ1-2; 10 nucleotides align to TRBD1. The CDR3 spans 13 residues. Germline CDR1 is SQVTM and CDR2 is ANQGSEA. CDR3 loop: CSVEEDRGSGYTF. CDR3 coding DNA: TGCAGCGTAGAAGAGGACAGGGGGAGTGGCTACACCTTC.

This clonotype appeared a few times. The chain combines TRBV5-1 with TRBJ1-3; a weak D match, TRBD1 (5 bases). This CDR3 comprises 13 residues. Germline V gives CDR1 SGHRS, CDR2 YFSETQ. With 3 bases removed from V and 1 base from J, the gap between germline ends came to 5 bases. Here the CDR3 reads CASSWTSGNTIYF. The CDR3 nucleotides are TGCGCCAGCAGCTGGACATCTGGAAACACCATATATTTT.

This clonotype was recorded at least ten times. This chain uses TRBV5-1 with TRBJ2-3; 14 bases map to TRBD2. The V and J ends lost 4 bases and 5 bases, in that order; junction bases with no gene match: 12. CDR1 and CDR2 (germline): SGHRS, YFSETQ. The CDR3 is 18 amino acids. The CDR3 DNA sequence: TGCGCCAGCAGCCCCGGACTAGCGGGAGGTGTGGTTGGAGATACGCAGTATTTT. Amino acids: CASSPGLAGGVVGDTQYF.

This clonotype has ten or more counts. CDR3 residues: CATSRVGGNIQYF. The CDR3 DNA reads TGTGCCACCAGCAGAGTCGGAGGGAACATTCAGTACTTC. The J gene is TRBJ2-4, the V gene TRBV15; the D gene is possibly TRBD2 (6 bases). Between the trimmed V and J ends, which lost 1 base and 7 bases, there was a span of 8 bases. The CDR3 is 13 amino acids. Per germline, CDR1 LNHNV and CDR2 YYDKDF (reference sequence).

This clonotype has ten or more counts. The chain recombines TRBV4-1 with TRBJ1-1, with 7 bases that match TRBD1. Germline CDR1 is MGHRA and CDR2 is YSYEKL. The CDR3 length is 13 residues. V shed 2 bases and J 8 bases; nucleotides not matched to a gene: 5. CDR3 in DNA: TGCGCCAGCAGCCAACAAGGGGACAGAGAAGCTTTCTTT. Translation: CASSQQGDREAFF.